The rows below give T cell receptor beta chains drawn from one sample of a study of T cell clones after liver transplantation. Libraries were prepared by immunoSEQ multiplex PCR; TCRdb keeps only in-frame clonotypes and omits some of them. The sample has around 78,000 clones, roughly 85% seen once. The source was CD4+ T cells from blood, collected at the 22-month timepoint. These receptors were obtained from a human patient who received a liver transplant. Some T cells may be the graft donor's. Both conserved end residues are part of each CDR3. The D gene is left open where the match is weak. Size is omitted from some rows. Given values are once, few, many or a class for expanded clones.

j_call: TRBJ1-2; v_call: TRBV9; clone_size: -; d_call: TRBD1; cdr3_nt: TGTGCCAGCAGCGTAGTTCCAGGGGGAGATGGCTACACCTTC; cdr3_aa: CASSVVPGGDGYTF
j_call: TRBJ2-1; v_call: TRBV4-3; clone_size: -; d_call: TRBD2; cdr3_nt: TGCGCCAGCAGCCAAGTAGCAGCGGGAGAGGGCGATGAGCAGTTCTTC; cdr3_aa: CASSQVAAGEGDEQFF
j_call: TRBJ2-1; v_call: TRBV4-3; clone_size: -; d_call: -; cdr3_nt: TGCGCCAGCAGCCAAGAGTCAGCGTCCTACAATGAGCAGTTCTTC; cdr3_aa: CASSQESASYNEQFF
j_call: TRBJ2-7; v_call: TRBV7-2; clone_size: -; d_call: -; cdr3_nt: TGTGCCAGCAGCTTTTACGGGCCCTACGAGCAGTACTTC; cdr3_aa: CASSFYGPYEQYF
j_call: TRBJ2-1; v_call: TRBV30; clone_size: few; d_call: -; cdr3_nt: TGTGCCTGGAGCCCCCGACGCAATGAGCAGTTCTTC; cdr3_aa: CAWSPRRNEQFF
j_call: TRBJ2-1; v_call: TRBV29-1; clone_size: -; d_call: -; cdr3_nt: TGCAGCGTTGACGGCGGGATGCAGTCCTACAATGAGCAGTTCTTC; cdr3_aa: CSVDGGMQSYNEQFF
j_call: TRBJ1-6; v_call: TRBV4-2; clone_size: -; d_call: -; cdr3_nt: TGTGCCAGCAGCCAAGATATCCGGGTTTCACCCCTCCACTTT; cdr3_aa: CASSQDIRVSPLHF
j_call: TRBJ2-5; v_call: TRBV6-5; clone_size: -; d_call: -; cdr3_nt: TGTGCCAGCAGAGGCCAGGGGATGGGAGAGACCCAGTACTTC; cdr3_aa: CASRGQGMGETQYF
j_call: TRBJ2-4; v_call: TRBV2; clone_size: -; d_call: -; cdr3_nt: TGTGCCAGCAGGTCAACGGGGGCCCCGGGGAACATTCAGTACTTC; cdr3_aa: CASRSTGAPGNIQYF
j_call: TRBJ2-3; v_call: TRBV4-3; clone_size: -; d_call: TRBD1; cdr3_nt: TGCGCCAGCAGCCAACGACAGGGAAGAACAGATACGCAGTATTTT; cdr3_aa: CASSQRQGRTDTQYF
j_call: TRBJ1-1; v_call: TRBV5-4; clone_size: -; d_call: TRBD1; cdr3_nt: TGTGCCAGCAGCCTCGGACAGGGTCGCACTGAAGCTTTCTTT; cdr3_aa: CASSLGQGRTEAFF
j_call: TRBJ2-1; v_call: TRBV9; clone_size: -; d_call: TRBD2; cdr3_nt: TGTGCCAGCAGCGCCTTAATAGCGGGAGCTGATGAGCAGTTCTTC; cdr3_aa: CASSALIAGADEQFF
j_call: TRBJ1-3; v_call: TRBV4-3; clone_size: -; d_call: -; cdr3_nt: TGCGCCAGCAGCCAAGATCTCCGAAACACCATATATTTT; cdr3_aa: CASSQDLRNTIYF
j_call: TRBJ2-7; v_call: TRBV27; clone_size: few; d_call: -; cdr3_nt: TGTGCCAGCAGTCCCTCCAGCTCCTACGAGCAGTACTTC; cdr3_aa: CASSPSSSYEQYF
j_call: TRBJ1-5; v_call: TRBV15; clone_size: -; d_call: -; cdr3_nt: TGTGCCACCAGCAGAGTCGGAGTCCAACCGGGGACCCAGCATTTT; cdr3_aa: CATSRVGVQPGTQHF
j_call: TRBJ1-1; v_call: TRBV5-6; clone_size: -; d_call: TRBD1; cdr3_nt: TGTGCCAGCAGCCCCAGACAGGGGGAAGCTTTCTTT; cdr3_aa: CASSPRQGEAFF
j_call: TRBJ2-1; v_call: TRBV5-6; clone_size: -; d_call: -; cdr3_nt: TGTGCCAGCAGCCCGGCCCGGGACATCCCAAATGAGCAGTTCTTC; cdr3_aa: CASSPARDIPNEQFF
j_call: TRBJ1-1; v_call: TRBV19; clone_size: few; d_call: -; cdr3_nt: TGTGCCAGTAGTAGTACTGAAGCTTTCTTT; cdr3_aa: CASSSTEAFF
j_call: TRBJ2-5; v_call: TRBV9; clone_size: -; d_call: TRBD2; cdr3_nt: TGTGCCAGCAGCCCAGGACTAGCGGGGGGGCCGTGGGAGACCCAGTACTTC; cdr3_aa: CASSPGLAGGPWETQYF
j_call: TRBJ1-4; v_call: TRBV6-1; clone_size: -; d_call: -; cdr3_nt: TGTGCCACCCAGTGGGGGAGCACTAATGAAAAACTGTTTTTT; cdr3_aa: CATQWGSTNEKLFF
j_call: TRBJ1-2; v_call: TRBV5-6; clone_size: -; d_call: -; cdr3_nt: TGTGCCAGCACCCCCCGAGGGAGTAACTATGGCTACACCTTC; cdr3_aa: CASTPRGSNYGYTF
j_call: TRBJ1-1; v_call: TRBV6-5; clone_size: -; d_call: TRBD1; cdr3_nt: TGTGCCAGCAGGTACCCTGGGACAGGGGGTGGTACCTTCTTT; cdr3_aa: CASRYPGTGGGTFF
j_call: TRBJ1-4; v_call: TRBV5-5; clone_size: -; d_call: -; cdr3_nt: TGTGCCAGCAGCTTCAGTCCCGCCGGGGTTAATGAAAAACTGTTTTTT; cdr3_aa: CASSFSPAGVNEKLFF
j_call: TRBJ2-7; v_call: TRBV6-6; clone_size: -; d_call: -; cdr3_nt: TGTGCCAGCAGTTACTCTGGAACTAAGAACGAGCAGTACTTC; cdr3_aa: CASSYSGTKNEQYF
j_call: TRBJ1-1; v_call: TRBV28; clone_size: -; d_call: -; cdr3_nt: TGTGCCAGCAGTTTGCGGAGGACTGAAGCTTTCTTT; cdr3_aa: CASSLRRTEAFF
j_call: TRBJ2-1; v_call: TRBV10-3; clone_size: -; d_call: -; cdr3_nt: TGTGCCATCAGTGAACGGGACCAATACAATGAGCAGTTCTTC; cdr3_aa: CAISERDQYNEQFF
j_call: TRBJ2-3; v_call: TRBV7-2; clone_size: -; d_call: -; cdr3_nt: TGTGCCAGCAGCCCCCCGGGGGGCGGGACAGATACGCAGTATTTT; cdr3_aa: CASSPPGGGTDTQYF
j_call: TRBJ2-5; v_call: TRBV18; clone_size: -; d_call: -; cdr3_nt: TGTGCCAGCTCCTCCGCAGAGACCCAGTACTTC; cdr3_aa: CASSSAETQYF
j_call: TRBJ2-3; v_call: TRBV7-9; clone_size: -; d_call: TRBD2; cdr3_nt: TGTGCCAGCAGCCCGGGTGGGGGGGATCGGACAGATACGCAGTATTTT; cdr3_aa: CASSPGGGDRTDTQYF
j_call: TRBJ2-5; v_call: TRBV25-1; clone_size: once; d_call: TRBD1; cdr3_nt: TGTGCCAGCAGTGCGCGGGGGACAGGGGAAGAGACCCAGTACTTC; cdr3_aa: CASSARGTGEETQYF
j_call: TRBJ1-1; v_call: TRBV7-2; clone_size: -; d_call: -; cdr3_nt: TGTGCCAGCAGCTTAGGTCTCGGGGGAGCTGAAGCTTTCTTT; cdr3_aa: CASSLGLGGAEAFF
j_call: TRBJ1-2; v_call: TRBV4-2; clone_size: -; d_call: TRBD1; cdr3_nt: TGTGCCAGCAGCCAACCCCTCCTTTCCGGGACAGGGGGGAGCTACACCTTC; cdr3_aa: CASSQPLLSGTGGSYTF
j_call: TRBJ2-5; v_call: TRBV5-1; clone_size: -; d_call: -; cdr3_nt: TGCGCCAGCAGCGCATCCGGAGGGGGGGGAGAGACCCAGTACTTC; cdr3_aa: CASSASGGGGETQYF
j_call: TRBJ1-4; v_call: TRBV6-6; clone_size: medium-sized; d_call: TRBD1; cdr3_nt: TGTGCCAGCAGCCTCGGGACAGGCGGCGGAAATGAAAAACTGTTTTTT; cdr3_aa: CASSLGTGGGNEKLFF
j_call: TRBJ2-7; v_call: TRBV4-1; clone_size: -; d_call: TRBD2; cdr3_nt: TGCGCCAGCAGCCAGGGACTAGCGGATCCCTACGAGCAGTACTTC; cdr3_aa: CASSQGLADPYEQYF
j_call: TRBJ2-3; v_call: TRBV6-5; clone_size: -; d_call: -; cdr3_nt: TGTGCCAGCAGTAGATCCGATACGCAGTATTTT; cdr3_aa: CASSRSDTQYF
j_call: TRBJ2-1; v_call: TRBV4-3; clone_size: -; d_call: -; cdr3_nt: TGCGCCAGCAGCCAAGATCGTTGGGGAGTGGCGGGGTATGAGCAGTTCTTC; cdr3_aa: CASSQDRWGVAGYEQFF
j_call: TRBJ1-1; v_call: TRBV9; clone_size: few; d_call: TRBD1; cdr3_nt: TGTGCCAGCAGCGTATTAGGGGGCGGCACTGAAGCTTTCTTT; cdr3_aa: CASSVLGGGTEAFF
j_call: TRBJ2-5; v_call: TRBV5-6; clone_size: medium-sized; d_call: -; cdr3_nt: TGTGCCAGCAGCTCGGTCGGTCGCTGGGAGACCCAGTACTTC; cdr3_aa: CASSSVGRWETQYF
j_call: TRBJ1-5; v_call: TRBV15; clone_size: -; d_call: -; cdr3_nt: TGTGCCACCAGCCCGGGACTTCAAAAGAATCAGCCCCAGCATTTT; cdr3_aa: CATSPGLQKNQPQHF
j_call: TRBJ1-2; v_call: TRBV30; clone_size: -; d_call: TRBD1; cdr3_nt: TGTGCCTGGAGTGTCAGGGGGGACTTGGATGGCTACACCTTC; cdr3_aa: CAWSVRGDLDGYTF
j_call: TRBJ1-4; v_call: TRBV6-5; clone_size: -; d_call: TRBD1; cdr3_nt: TGTGCCAGCAGCTACAGGGACAGGTTAAATGAAAAACTGTTTTTT; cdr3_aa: CASSYRDRLNEKLFF
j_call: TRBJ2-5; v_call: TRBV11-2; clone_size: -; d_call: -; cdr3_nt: TGTGCCAGCAGCTCCCCTCTTGCAGGGCAAGAGACCCAGTACTTC; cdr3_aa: CASSSPLAGQETQYF
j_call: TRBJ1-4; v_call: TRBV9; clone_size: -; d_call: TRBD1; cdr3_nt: TGTGCCAGCAGCGTACGGCCCCGGCCCGGGACAGTGGAAGAAAAACTGTTTTTT; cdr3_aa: CASSVRPRPGTVEEKLFF
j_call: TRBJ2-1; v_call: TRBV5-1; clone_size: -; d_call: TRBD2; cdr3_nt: TGCGCCAGCAGCATTACCGGGACTAGCGACAATGAGCAGTTCTTC; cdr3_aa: CASSITGTSDNEQFF
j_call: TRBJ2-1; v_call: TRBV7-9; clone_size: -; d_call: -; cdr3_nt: TGTGCCAGCAGCTTAGCACTTACTAGGAACAATGAGCAGTTCTTC; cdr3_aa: CASSLALTRNNEQFF
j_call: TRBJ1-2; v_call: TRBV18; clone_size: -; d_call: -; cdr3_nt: TGTGCCAGCTCACCCTCGATGGGGTCTAGTGGCTACACCTTC; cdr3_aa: CASSPSMGSSGYTF
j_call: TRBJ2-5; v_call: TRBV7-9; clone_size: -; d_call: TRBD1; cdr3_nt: TGTGCCAGCAGTCACGGGACAGATCAAGAGACCCAGTACTTC; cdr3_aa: CASSHGTDQETQYF
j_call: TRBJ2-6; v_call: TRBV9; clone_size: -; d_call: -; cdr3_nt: TGTGCCAGCAGCCAGGGGGGTTCCGGGGCCAACGTCCTGACTTTC; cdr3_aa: CASSQGGSGANVLTF
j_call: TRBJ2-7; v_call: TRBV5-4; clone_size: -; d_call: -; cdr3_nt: TGTGCCAGCAGCCCCACGCCTTTGACAGTCCAGACGTCCTACGAGCAGTACTTC; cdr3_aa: CASSPTPLTVQTSYEQYF
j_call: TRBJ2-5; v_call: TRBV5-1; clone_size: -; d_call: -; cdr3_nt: TGCGCCAGCAGCTTGGTGGTAGCCCAAGAGACCCAGTACTTC; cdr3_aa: CASSLVVAQETQYF
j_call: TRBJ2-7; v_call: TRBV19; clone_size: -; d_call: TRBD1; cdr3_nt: TGTGCCAGTAGTAAGGTACAGGGGGTCGGGGAGCAGTACTTC; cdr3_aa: CASSKVQGVGEQYF
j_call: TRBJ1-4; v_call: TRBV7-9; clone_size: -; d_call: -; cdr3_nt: TGTGCCAGCAGCTTAGGTAAGCAGGGGAGGAGGGGTAATGAAAAACTGTTTTTT; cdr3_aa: CASSLGKQGRRGNEKLFF
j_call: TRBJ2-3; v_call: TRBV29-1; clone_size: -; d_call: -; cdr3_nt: TGCAGCGTGGGAGGGGGCATGGATACGCAGTATTTT; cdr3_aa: CSVGGGMDTQYF
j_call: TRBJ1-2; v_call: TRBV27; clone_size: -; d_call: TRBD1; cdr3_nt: TGTGCCAGCAGTTACAGGGGAGGTGAGGGCTACACCTTC; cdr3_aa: CASSYRGGEGYTF